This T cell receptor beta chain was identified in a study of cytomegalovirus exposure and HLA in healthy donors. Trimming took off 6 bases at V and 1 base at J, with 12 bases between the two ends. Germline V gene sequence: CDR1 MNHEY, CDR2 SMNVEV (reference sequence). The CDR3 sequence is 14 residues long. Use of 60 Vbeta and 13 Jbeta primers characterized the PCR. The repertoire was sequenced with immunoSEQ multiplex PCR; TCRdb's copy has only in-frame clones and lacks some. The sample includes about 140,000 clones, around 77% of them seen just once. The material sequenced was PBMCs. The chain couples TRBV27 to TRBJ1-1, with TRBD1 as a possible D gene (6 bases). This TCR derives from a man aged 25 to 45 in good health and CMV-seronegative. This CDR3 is CASSLTGRNTEAFF. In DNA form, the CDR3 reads TGTGCCAGCAGCCTGACAGGTCGGAACACTGAAGCTTTCTTT.